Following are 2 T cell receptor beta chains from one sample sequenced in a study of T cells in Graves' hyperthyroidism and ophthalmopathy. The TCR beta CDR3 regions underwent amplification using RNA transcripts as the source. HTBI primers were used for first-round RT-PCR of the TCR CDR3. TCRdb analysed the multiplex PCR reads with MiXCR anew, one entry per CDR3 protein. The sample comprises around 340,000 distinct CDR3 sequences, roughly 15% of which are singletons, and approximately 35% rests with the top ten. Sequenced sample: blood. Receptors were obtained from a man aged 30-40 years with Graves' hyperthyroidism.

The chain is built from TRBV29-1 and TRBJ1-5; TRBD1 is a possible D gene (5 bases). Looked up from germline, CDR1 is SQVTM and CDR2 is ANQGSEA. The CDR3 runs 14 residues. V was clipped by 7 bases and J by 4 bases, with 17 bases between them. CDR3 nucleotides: TGCAGCGCGCAGGGAGGTGGATCAAATCAGCCCCAGCATTTT. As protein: CSAQGGGSNQPQHF.

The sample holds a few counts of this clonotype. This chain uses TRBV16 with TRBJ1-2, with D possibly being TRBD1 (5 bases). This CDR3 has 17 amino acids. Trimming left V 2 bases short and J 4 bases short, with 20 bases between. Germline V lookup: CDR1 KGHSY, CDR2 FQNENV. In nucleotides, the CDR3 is TGTGCCAGCAGCCAACTGTTTAGTAGGGGACGGATCTATGGCTACACCTTC. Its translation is CASSQLFSRGRIYGYTF.